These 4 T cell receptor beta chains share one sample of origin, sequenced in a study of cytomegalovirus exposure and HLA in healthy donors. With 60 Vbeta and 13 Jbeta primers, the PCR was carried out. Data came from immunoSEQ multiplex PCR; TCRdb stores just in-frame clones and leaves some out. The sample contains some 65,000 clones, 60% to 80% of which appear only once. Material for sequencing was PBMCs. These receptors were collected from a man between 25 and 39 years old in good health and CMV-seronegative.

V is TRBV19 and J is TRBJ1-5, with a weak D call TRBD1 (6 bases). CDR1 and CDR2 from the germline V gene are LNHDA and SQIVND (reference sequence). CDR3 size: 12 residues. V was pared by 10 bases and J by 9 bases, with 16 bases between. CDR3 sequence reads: CATRREGGPQHF. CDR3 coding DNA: TGTGCCACTAGGAGGGAGGGGGGGCCCCAGCATTTT.

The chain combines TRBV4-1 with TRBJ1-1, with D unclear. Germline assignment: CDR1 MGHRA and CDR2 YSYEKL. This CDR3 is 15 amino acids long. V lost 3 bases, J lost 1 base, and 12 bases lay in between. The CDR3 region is CASSHDPRGNTEAFF. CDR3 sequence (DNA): TGCGCCAGCAGCCATGACCCTCGGGGGAACACTGAAGCTTTCTTT.

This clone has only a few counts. CDR3 sequence reads: CASSLDPGQQNIQYF. The CDR3 DNA sequence: TGTGCCAGCAGCTTAGACCCGGGACAGCAAAACATTCAGTACTTC. The chain has TRBV11-2 and TRBJ2-4; the match to TRBD1 covers 7 bases. This CDR3 is 15 amino acids long. The germline V gene has CDR1 SGHAT and CDR2 FQNNGV. J lost 5 bases, V lost 0 bases, and 4 bases had no gene match.

CDR3 residues: CASSWTGNTEAFF. CDR3 nucleotides: TGTGCCAGCAGTTGGACAGGGAACACTGAAGCTTTCTTT. The chain employs TRBV6-5 and TRBJ1-1, with TRBD1 identical over 7 bases. This CDR3 is built from 13 residues. Germline V CDR1 and CDR2: MNHEY, SVGAGI. With V trimmed by 4 bases and J by 1 base, 0 bases remained unmatched.